What follows are 30 T cell receptor beta chains derived from one specimen sequenced in a study of beta chain features in type 1 diabetes. Whole-study findings and limits: Across all four CD4+ subsets, people with type 1 diabetes showed modestly shorter TCRB CDR3s.

Antigens of these TCRs are unknown. All of the isolated RNA was reverse transcribed, so expressed TCRB transcripts were sequenced. Libraries were prepared by immunoSEQ multiplex PCR; TCRdb keeps only in-frame clonotypes and omits some of them. In the table there are around 50,000 clones, around 45% of which are singletons. Sequenced sample: stem cell memory CD4+ T cells from blood. The receptors were sampled from a man aged 25-45 years with type 1 diabetes.

This clone appeared a few times. In DNA form, the CDR3 reads TGCGCCAGCAGCTTGCTTCGAGGAGTTGAAGCTTTCTTT. It is translated as CASSLLRGVEAFF. The chain links TRBV5-1 to TRBJ1-1; no clear D. The CDR3 spans 13 residues. V was trimmed by 1 base and J by 7 bases, leaving 11 bases between them. Germline V lookup: CDR1 SGHRS, CDR2 YFSETQ.

The chain combines TRBV28 with TRBJ1-2; D may be TRBD1 (5 bases). Trimming took 3 bases from V and 5 from J, leaving 13 bases between them. Germline CDR1 and CDR2: MDHEN and SYDVKM. This CDR3 has 14 amino acids. The CDR3 reads CASSLAGGAYGYTF. The CDR3 DNA reads TGTGCCAGCAGTTTGGCCGGGGGAGCATATGGCTACACCTTC.

The chain couples TRBV4-1 to TRBJ2-7, with D unclear. Per germline, CDR1 MGHRA and CDR2 YSYEKL. V lost 0 bases, J lost 1 base, and 4 bases lay in between. This CDR3 region has 13 residues. Written as DNA, the CDR3 is TGCGCCAGCAGCCAAGATCATTCCTACGAGCAGTACTTC. It specifies CASSQDHSYEQYF.

V is TRBV6-6 and J is TRBJ1-5, with D possibly being TRBD1 (6 bases). This CDR3 has 16 amino acids. In germline, CDR1 is MNHNY, CDR2 SVGAGI (reference sequence). Trimming left V 6 bases short and J 7 bases short, with 22 bases between. The CDR3 region is CASSRRQASGRQPQHF. The CDR3 DNA reads as TGTGCCAGCAGCCGCCGACAGGCCTCAGGTCGGCAGCCCCAGCATTTT.

The rearrangement links TRBV28 to TRBJ2-5; weak D call: TRBD1 (6 bases). The V end was cut by 1 base, the J end by 1 base, with 10 bases between. This CDR3 has 15 residues. The germline gives CDR1 MDHEN, CDR2 SYDVKM. The CDR3 is CASSLYGQFQETQYF. CDR3 DNA sequence: TGTGCCAGCAGTTTATACGGACAGTTCCAAGAGACCCAGTACTTC. Filled out from reference TRBV28 and TRBJ2-5, the complete variable domain reads DVKVTQSSRYLVKRTGEKVFLECVQDMDHENMFWYRQDPGLGLRLIYFSYDVKMKEKGDIPEGYSVSREKKERFSLILESASTNQTSMYLCASSLYGQFQETQYFGPGTRLLVL.

The rearrangement uses TRBV6-6 and TRBJ2-7; maybe TRBD2 (7 bases). This CDR3 contains 13 residues. The V gene's germline CDR1 is MNHNY and CDR2 SVGAGI (reference sequence). The ends were cut back, 7 bases at V and 2 bases at J, with 12 bases in the middle. CDR3 nucleotide sequence: TGTGCCAGCATGCGGGGGCAAACCTACGAGCAGTACTTC. Translation: CASMRGQTYEQYF.

CDR3 amino acids: CASSKGQGNTEAFF. The DNA of the CDR3 is TGCGCCAGCAGTAAAGGACAGGGGAACACTGAAGCTTTCTTT. V usage is TRBV5-1 and J usage is TRBJ1-1, with 8 positions matching TRBD1. Looked up from germline, CDR1 is SGHRS and CDR2 is YFSETQ. J lost 1 base, V lost 5 bases, and 4 bases had no gene match. The CDR3 is 14 amino acids.

This chain joins TRBV5-1 and TRBJ1-2, with 7 positions matching TRBD1. Trimming cost V 0 bases and J 6 bases; bases outside gene matches: 14. This CDR3 is 17 amino acids long. Germline V gene sequence: CDR1 SGHRS, CDR2 YFSETQ. The CDR3 protein is CASSLGVLPGTADGYTF. CDR3 DNA sequence: TGCGCCAGCAGCTTGGGAGTTTTGCCCGGGACAGCTGATGGCTACACCTTC.

The V and J genes are TRBV7-9 and TRBJ2-1; 9 nucleotides match TRBD1. J lost 5 bases, V lost 1 base, and 12 bases had no gene match. The length of the CDR3 is 18 residues. Germline CDR1 and CDR2: SEHNR and FQNEAQ (reference sequence). The CDR3 bases are TGTGCCAGCAGCTTAGTTTGGCCGGTACGGGACAGGGACAATGAGCAGTTCTTC. Protein: CASSLVWPVRDRDNEQFF.

The CDR3 region is CASSLGGGGAGESYNEQFF. The CDR3 nucleotides are TGTGCCAGCAGCTTAGGGGGGGGAGGAGCGGGAGAGTCCTACAATGAGCAGTTCTTC. The gene calls are TRBV7-9 and TRBJ2-1; TRBD2 matches at 8 bases. Germline V gene lookup returns CDR1 SEHNR and CDR2 FQNEAQ (reference sequence). J lost 1 base, V lost 1 base, and 12 bases had no gene match. This CDR3 contains 19 residues.

The chain is built from TRBV10-3 and TRBJ2-1; possibly TRBD2 for D (5 bases). CDR1 and CDR2 from the germline V gene are ENHRY and SYGVKD. Trimming left V 6 bases short and J 0 bases short, with 9 bases between. The CDR3 length is 14 residues. The CDR3 here is CAIRVGSSYNEQFF. For the CDR3, the DNA is TGTGCCATCAGGGTGGGGAGCTCCTACAATGAGCAGTTCTTC.

A few counts support this clone. The chain links TRBV28 to TRBJ2-1; 8 bases match TRBD1. CDR1 and CDR2 (germline): MDHEN, SYDVKM. V was clipped by 5 bases and J by 0 bases; unmatched bases: 6. The CDR3 length is 16 residues. The chain's CDR3 is CASSAGGAISYNEQFF. The CDR3 bases are TGTGCCAGCAGTGCAGGGGGCGCGATCTCCTACAATGAGCAGTTCTTC.

This clone was detected only a few times. This chain uses TRBV9 with TRBJ2-7; 7 nucleotides line up with TRBD2. The germline V gene has CDR1 SGDLS and CDR2 YYNGEE. J lost 2 bases, V lost 1 base, and 9 bases had no gene match. The CDR3 sequence is 16 residues long. CDR3 sequence: CASSVTSGLVPYEQYF. The DNA for the CDR3 is TGTGCCAGCAGCGTAACATCAGGACTAGTCCCCTACGAGCAGTACTTC.

This chain links TRBV7-6 with TRBJ2-5, with TRBD1 matching over 7 bases. V trimming: 2 bases; J trimming: 5 bases; junction bases outside the gene matches: 8. Germline V lookup: CDR1 SGHVS, CDR2 FNYEAQ. The CDR3 loop spans 15 amino acids. The CDR3 DNA sequence: TGTGCCAGCAGCTTACGACAGGGAAGCTGGGAGACCCAGTACTTC. As protein: CASSLRQGSWETQYF.

This clone occurred a few times. The CDR3 spells CASSLASGKQETQYF. As DNA, the CDR3 is TGTGCCAGCAGCTTAGCTAGCGGGAAACAAGAGACCCAGTACTTC. The chain links TRBV7-9 to TRBJ2-5; 8 bases are shared with TRBD2. CDR3 length: 15 amino acids. Germline V CDR1 and CDR2: SEHNR, FQNEAQ (reference sequence). The V and J ends lost 0 bases and 2 bases, in that order; junction bases with no gene match: 2. Based on the CDR3 plus reference TRBV7-9 and TRBJ2-5, the full variable domain is DTGVSQNPRHKITKRGQNVTFRCDPISEHNRLYWYRQTLGQGPEFLTYFQNEAQLEKSRLLSDRFSAERPKGSFSTLEIQRTEQGDSAMYLCASSLASGKQETQYFGPGTRLLVL.

This rearrangement joins TRBV27 to TRBJ2-4; D may be TRBD2 (5 bases). Germline CDR1 MNHEY, CDR2 SMNVEV (reference sequence). The CDR3 spans 16 residues. Trimming removed 5 bases from V and 0 bases from J, with 14 bases in between. In DNA form, the CDR3 reads TGTGCCAGCAGTCCCCGCCTTCGGGGAGCCAAAAACATTCAGTACTTC. Protein: CASSPRLRGAKNIQYF.

This rearrangement joins TRBV29-1 to TRBJ2-5, with D possibly being TRBD2 (5 bases). V was pared by 0 bases and J by 7 bases, with 15 bases between. Germline lookup yields CDR1 SQVTM and CDR2 ANQGSEA. The CDR3 extends over 14 amino acids. This CDR3 reads CSVEDFAPRGTQYF. In nucleotides, the CDR3 is TGCAGCGTTGAAGACTTCGCACCCCGGGGGACCCAGTACTTC.

The DNA of the CDR3 is TGTGCCAGCAGTCGTCGGGCAGATACGCAGTATTTT. Translated: CASSRRADTQYF. The chain recombines TRBV11-1 with TRBJ2-3; D is ambiguous. CDR1 and CDR2 (germline): SGHAT, FQDESV (reference sequence). V was cut by 6 bases and J by 4 bases, with 8 bases left in between. The CDR3 sequence is 12 residues long.

This clone appeared a few times. The V and J genes are TRBV7-2 and TRBJ1-2; weak D call: TRBD1 (6 bases). The CDR3 runs 15 residues. Germline CDR1 and CDR2: SGHTA and FQGNSA. V was shortened by 6 bases and J by 0 bases, with 14 bases between the two germline ends. The CDR3 region is CASSPWGPSNYGYTF. The CDR3 nucleotides read TGTGCCAGCAGTCCCTGGGGGCCATCTAACTATGGCTACACCTTC. Supplemented by reference TRBV7-2 and TRBJ1-2, the full variable domain reads GAGVSQSPSNKVTEKGKDVELRCDPISGHTALYWYRQSLGQGLEFLIYFQGNSAPDKSGLPSDRFSAERTGGSVSTLTIQRTQQEDSAVYLCASSPWGPSNYGYTFGSGTRLTVV.

The V and J genes are TRBV5-4 and TRBJ1-4; 8 positions match TRBD1. CDR3 length equals 16 residues. Germline trimming cut 0 bases from V and 8 bases from J; bases unmatched to any gene: 9. Germline CDR1 and CDR2: SGHNT and YYREEE (reference sequence). DNA for the CDR3: TGTGCCAGCAGCTTGGGGCAGGGGGCGTTAGGCGAAAAACTGTTTTTT. As protein: CASSLGQGALGEKLFF.

The rearrangement links TRBV5-1 to TRBJ2-7, with a possible D match to TRBD2 (5 bases). CDR1 is SGHRS and CDR2 is YFSETQ in the germline V gene. The germline V and J ends were trimmed by 4 bases and 3 bases, with 11 bases remaining between them. The CDR3 runs to 13 residues. CDR3: CASSGRIGYEQYF. CDR3 coding DNA: TGCGCCAGCAGCGGGAGAATAGGCTACGAGCAGTACTTC.

There are a few counts of this clone. The chain uses TRBV7-2 and TRBJ2-3, with D maybe TRBD1 (6 bases). This CDR3 has 14 amino acids. The V gene's germline CDR1 is SGHTA and CDR2 FQGNSA. V dropped 3 bases and J dropped 9 bases, with 16 bases sitting between them. CDR3 residues: CASSFPDSRITQYF. CDR3 coding DNA: TGTGCCAGCAGCTTCCCGGACAGCAGAATAACGCAGTATTTT.

The rearrangement joins TRBV7-3 to TRBJ1-5; D might be TRBD1 (6 bases). This CDR3 has 18 residues. Trimming pared 3 bases from V and 0 bases from J, leaving 18 bases between. Germline V gene lookup returns CDR1 SGHTA and CDR2 FQGTGA. The CDR3: CASSFFRGPSHSNQPQHF. The DNA of the CDR3 is TGTGCCAGCAGCTTCTTCAGGGGACCTTCACATAGCAATCAGCCCCAGCATTTT.

The V and J genes are TRBV28 and TRBJ2-7, with 11 bases lining up with TRBD2. The CDR3 consists of 16 residues. Trimming cost V 5 bases and J 0 bases; bases outside gene matches: 6. Germline assignment: CDR1 MDHEN and CDR2 SYDVKM. CDR3 in amino acids: CASSPKTSGNSYEQYF. CDR3 in DNA: TGTGCCAGCAGTCCTAAGACTAGCGGGAACTCCTACGAGCAGTACTTC. Supplemented by reference TRBV28 and TRBJ2-7, the full variable domain reads DVKVTQSSRYLVKRTGEKVFLECVQDMDHENMFWYRQDPGLGLRLIYFSYDVKMKEKGDIPEGYSVSREKKERFSLILESASTNQTSMYLCASSPKTSGNSYEQYFGPGTRLTVT.

V usage is TRBV18 and J usage is TRBJ2-3; perhaps TRBD2 as D (6 bases). The germline V and J ends were trimmed by 3 bases and 0 bases, with 7 bases remaining between them. The CDR3 extends over 14 amino acids. Per germline, CDR1 KGHSH and CDR2 LQKENI. The CDR3 DNA sequence: TGTGCCAGCTCACCGAGCGGGAGCACAGATACGCAGTATTTT. Translation gives CASSPSGSTDTQYF.

V usage is TRBV4-3 and J usage is TRBJ2-3, with D possibly matching TRBD2 (5 bases). The germline V gene has CDR1 LGHNA and CDR2 YSLEER. This CDR3 spans 13 amino acids. The V gene lost 2 bases and the J gene lost 7 bases, with 10 bases spanning the gap. The CDR3 DNA is TGCGCCAGCAGCCAAAACGCCGGGAATACGCAGTATTTT. This codes for CASSQNAGNTQYF.

This clone was counted once. The chain employs TRBV7-3 and TRBJ2-2; the match to TRBD2 covers 8 bases. This CDR3 contains 16 residues. CDR1 SGHTA and CDR2 FQGTGA come from the germline V gene. J was trimmed by 0 bases and V by 3 bases; bases with no gene match: 3. This CDR3 reads CASSLSGSANTGELFF. CDR3 nucleotides: TGTGCCAGCAGCTTGAGCGGGAGCGCGAACACCGGGGAGCTGTTTTTT.

This chain uses TRBV20-1 with TRBJ1-2; D is undetermined. With 6 bases removed from V and 8 bases from J, the gap between germline ends came to 13 bases. This CDR3 region has 11 residues. The germline V gene encodes CDR1 DFQATT and CDR2 SNEGSKA (reference sequence). The CDR3 spells CSASPFEGYTF. The DNA for the CDR3 is TGCAGTGCGTCGCCCTTCGAGGGCTACACCTTC.

This chain joins TRBV7-9 and TRBJ2-3, with D possibly matching TRBD1 (5 bases). The CDR3 is made up of 15 amino acids. The germline gives CDR1 SEHNR, CDR2 FQNEAQ (reference sequence). V shed 3 bases and J shed 4 bases, with 14 bases lying between them. CDR3 in DNA: TGTGCCAGCAGCTTGGGGCGGCCACTCTCAGATACGCAGTATTTT. Translated: CASSLGRPLSDTQYF.

This sequence joins TRBV4-1 and TRBJ2-2; TRBD1 is a possible D gene (6 bases). Trimming cost V 4 bases and J 7 bases, with 19 bases left between them. CDR3 length equals 16 residues. The V gene's germline CDR1 is MGHRA and CDR2 YSYEKL. The CDR3 is CASSRQGRVGGGELFF. The CDR3 bases are TGCGCCAGCAGCCGGCAGGGGCGAGTGGGTGGCGGGGAGCTGTTTTTT.